Sequencing of this T cell receptor (beta chain) was carried out in a study of regulatory T cells in long-lasting Graves disease. The CDR3 covers 16 residues. Germline CDR1 is SGHVS and CDR2 is FQNEAQ. Trimming removed 0 bases at V and 7 bases at J, with 18 bases between. Regarding time point: persistent/refractory GD, antithyroid drugs over 5 years with positive TRAb. Preparation of the TCR library used RNA extracted from PBMCs. Sequencing libraries for TCR beta were prepared with iRepertoire HTBI primers and Arm-PCR of CDR3 regions. Via MiXCR, TCRdb re-called the multiplex PCR reads, giving one row per CDR3 protein. Altogether around 340,000 distinct CDR3 sequences are present, around 20% being singletons, with the ten largest covering less than 35%. This clonotype was seen ten or more times.

The sequencing here drew on peripheral blood mononuclear cells (PBMCs), taken when the disease was refractory, from a patient treated with antithyroid drugs. This rearrangement joins TRBV7-8 to TRBJ1-2; tentative D call: TRBD1 (5 bases). This TCR was recovered from a female donor with Graves disease. CDR3 coding DNA: TGTGCCAGCAGCTTAGCAGGTGGGGCGCCAGTGAGTGGCTACACCTTC. This gives the protein CASSLAGGAPVSGYTF.